These 20 T cell receptor beta chains were all obtained from the same sample, sequenced in a study of T cell repertoires in cytomegalovirus infection. TCRdb analysed the reads with MiXCR anew, one entry per CDR3 protein. The sample has 65,000 to 95,000 distinct CDR3 sequences; around 3.4% are singletons. Sequencing was performed on PBMCs. The receptors were sampled from a human donor in good health (CMV status not recorded). Some clones in this sample may be carry-over from other donors' samples.

This clonotype was detected many times. The rearrangement joins TRBV7-9 to TRBJ1-1; D ambiguous. V lost 1 base to trimming and J lost 9 bases, with 6 bases between them. Germline V gene lookup returns CDR1 SEHNR and CDR2 FQNEAQ (reference sequence). The CDR3 runs to 11 residues. CDR3 DNA sequence: TGTGCCAGCAGCTTAGATCAGAAAGCTTTCTTT. Encoded protein: CASSLDQKAFF.

There are many counts of this clonotype. This chain joins TRBV7-2 and TRBJ2-7; D uncertain. Trimming stripped 1 base from V and 3 bases from J, with 16 bases between. Looked up from germline, CDR1 is SGHTA and CDR2 is FQGNSA. CDR3 length: 16 residues. CDR3 coding DNA: TGTGCCAGCAGCTTAGGAATGCGGACGCTGAACTACGAGCAGTACTTC. Translated, it gives CASSLGMRTLNYEQYF. Combining the CDR3 with reference TRBV7-2 and TRBJ2-7 gives the whole variable domain GAGVSQSPSNKVTEKGKDVELRCDPISGHTALYWYRQSLGQGLEFLIYFQGNSAPDKSGLPSDRFSAERTGGSVSTLTIQRTQQEDSAVYLCASSLGMRTLNYEQYFGPGTRLTVT.

Many counts were recorded for this clonotype. The chain links TRBV19 to TRBJ1-6; D is perhaps TRBD1 (5 bases). The CDR3 is made up of 15 amino acids. CDR1 is LNHDA and CDR2 is SQIVND in the germline V gene (reference sequence). Trimming cost V 6 bases and J 0 bases, with 9 bases left between them. The CDR3 DNA reads TGTGCCAGTAGGGACGACAGCTCCTATAATTCACCCCTCCACTTT. It translates to CASRDDSSYNSPLHF.

This clonotype occurred many times. V and J are TRBV20-1 and TRBJ2-1; 8 bases are shared with TRBD2. With 3 bases clipped from V and 7 bases from J, the junction kept 5 bases outside the gene matches. Per the germline V gene, CDR1 is DFQATT and CDR2 is SNEGSKA (reference sequence). This CDR3 is built from 13 residues. CDR3 loop: CSASSGLVNEQFF. DNA of the CDR3: TGCAGTGCTAGCTCGGGACTAGTTAATGAGCAGTTCTTC.

Ten or more counts support this clonotype. Written as DNA, the CDR3 is TGTGCCAGCAGCATCGGGACAGGGAACAATGAGCAGTTCTTC. The encoded protein is CASSIGTGNNEQFF. The gene calls are TRBV7-9 and TRBJ2-1; 9 bases match TRBD1. Germline V gene lookup returns CDR1 SEHNR and CDR2 FQNEAQ (reference sequence). The V segment lost 5 bases and the J segment 5 bases; nucleotides outside the gene matches: 4. This CDR3 has 14 residues. Full variable domain (rest looked up from reference TRBV7-9 and TRBJ2-1): DTGVSQNPRHKITKRGQNVTFRCDPISEHNRLYWYRQTLGQGPEFLTYFQNEAQLEKSRLLSDRFSAERPKGSFSTLEIQRTEQGDSAMYLCASSIGTGNNEQFFGPGTRLTVL.

This clonotype was seen repeatedly, ten times or more. The chain uses TRBV20-1 and TRBJ2-5; D possibly corresponds to TRBD2 (5 bases). Germline loops: CDR1 DFQATT, CDR2 SNEGSKA (reference sequence). The CDR3 loop spans 12 amino acids. V was shortened by 4 bases and J by 7 bases, with 13 bases between the two germline ends. The CDR3 loop is CSANRAEGTQYF. The CDR3, as DNA: TGCAGTGCTAACCGGGCCGAGGGGACCCAGTACTTC.

This clonotype has at least ten counts. The V gene is TRBV27, the J gene TRBJ2-1, with 7 bases matching TRBD1. CDR1 is MNHEY and CDR2 is SMNVEV in the germline V gene (reference sequence). V lost 6 bases and J lost 2; bases outside the gene matches: 16. This CDR3 is built from 18 residues. The CDR3 spells CASSLKWGTAFTYNEQFF. CDR3 coding DNA: TGTGCCAGCAGCCTCAAGTGGGGGACAGCTTTTACCTACAATGAGCAGTTCTTC.

This clonotype was detected many times. This chain joins TRBV7-2 and TRBJ2-7, with D perhaps being TRBD1 or TRBD2 (6 bases each). Germline-derived CDR1 and CDR2 are SGHTA and FQGNSA. V was pared by 10 bases and J by 3 bases, with 16 bases between. The CDR3 contains 13 residues. This chain's CDR3 is CATRAGGHYEQYF. DNA for the CDR3: TGTGCCACCAGAGCCGGGGGCCACTACGAGCAGTACTTC. Drawing the rest from reference TRBV7-2 and TRBJ2-7, the complete variable domain is GAGVSQSPSNKVTEKGKDVELRCDPISGHTALYWYRQSLGQGLEFLIYFQGNSAPDKSGLPSDRFSAERTGGSVSTLTIQRTQQEDSAVYLCATRAGGHYEQYFGPGTRLTVT.

This clonotype occurred many times. The rearrangement links TRBV7-8 to TRBJ2-3; D is tentatively TRBD1 or TRBD2 (5 bases each). The CDR3 totals 17 residues. The V and J ends lost 0 bases and 2 bases respectively, with 15 bases between them. Germline-derived CDR1 and CDR2 are SGHVS and FQNEAQ. The CDR3 DNA follows: TGTGCCAGCAGCTTAGCGCGTTGGGGGATCGACACAGATACGCAGTATTTT. Amino acid sequence: CASSLARWGIDTDTQYF.

This clonotype was observed many times. The chain combines TRBV24-1 with TRBJ1-4; 7 nucleotides match TRBD1. The junction had 4 bases not matched to a gene; V was cut back by 3 bases and J by 7 bases. The CDR3 loop spans 14 amino acids. Germline loops: CDR1 KGHDR, CDR2 SFDVKD. In nucleotides, the CDR3 is TGTGCCACCAGTGATCCCCGGGACAGTGAAAAACTGTTTTTT. Its protein is CATSDPRDSEKLFF.

This clonotype was detected only once. The chain recombines TRBV29-1 with TRBJ2-2; TRBD2 might be the D (7 bases). The V end lost 6 bases, the J end lost 6 bases, and 11 bases lay between the germline ends. The CDR3 sequence is 12 residues long. Germline CDR1 is SQVTM and CDR2 is ANQGSEA. The CDR3 DNA sequence: TGCAGCGTACAGGGAGGGGCCGGGGAGCTGTTTTTT. Residues: CSVQGGAGELFF.

This clonotype was picked up many times. V is TRBV28 and J is TRBJ2-7; TRBD1 agrees at 7 bases. Germline loops: CDR1 MDHEN, CDR2 SYDVKM. This CDR3 contains 13 residues. V was pared by 5 bases and J by 9 bases, with 10 bases of the junction left unmatched. The CDR3 is CASSITGDGGQYF. The CDR3 DNA sequence: TGTGCCAGCAGTATTACAGGGGATGGGGGGCAGTACTTC.

The sample holds many counts of this clonotype. The chain links TRBV7-6 to TRBJ2-5, with 11 bases that match TRBD2. V lost 5 bases and J lost 5; bases outside the gene matches: 10. The CDR3 has 16 residues. Per germline, CDR1 SGHVS and CDR2 FNYEAQ. The CDR3 coding sequence is TGTGCCAGCAGCCCCTTAGCGGGGGGGATTTCGGAGACCCAGTACTTC. This gives the protein CASSPLAGGISETQYF.

This clonotype was picked up many times. The gene calls are TRBV12-3 or TRBV12-4 and TRBJ1-1, with 8 bases that match TRBD1. V gave up 7 bases and J gave up 1 base; unmatched junction bases: 11. CDR3 length: 16 residues. The CDR3 spells CASIPGQVGRNTEAFF. The CDR3, as DNA: TGTGCCAGCATACCGGGACAGGTCGGGAGGAACACTGAAGCTTTCTTT.

This clonotype was picked up many times. V and J are TRBV5-4 and TRBJ2-1; D not resolved. The germline V and J ends were trimmed by 4 bases and 4 bases, with 12 bases remaining between them. The CDR3 is 14 residues long. CDR1 and CDR2 from the germline V gene are SGHNT and YYREEE (reference sequence). The CDR3 coding sequence is TGTGCCAGCAGCGAGGACGGGCGATACAATGAGCAGTTCTTC. Its translation: CASSEDGRYNEQFF.

This clonotype was detected ten times or more. The V gene is TRBV27, the J gene TRBJ1-5; TRBD1 matches at 10 bases. This CDR3 region has 15 residues. Germline V lookup: CDR1 MNHEY, CDR2 SMNVEV (reference sequence). V lost 6 bases to trimming and J lost 4 bases; unmatched junction nucleotides: 6. CDR3 sequence reads: CASRGGTGVNQPQHF. The CDR3 DNA reads as TGTGCCAGCAGAGGGGGGACAGGGGTAAATCAGCCCCAGCATTTT.

At least ten counts were recorded for this clonotype. The V and J genes are TRBV6-2 or TRBV6-3 and TRBJ2-7, with D perhaps assigned TRBD1 or TRBD2 (5 bases each). Germline V gene lookup returns CDR1 MNHEY and CDR2 SVGEGT. The CDR3 totals 13 residues. Trimming pared 2 bases from V and 6 bases from J, leaving 11 bases between. The CDR3 region has the DNA TGTGCCAGCAGTTACGAAAGGGACCGCGAGCAGTACTTC. Amino acid sequence: CASSYERDREQYF.

This clonotype was seen a handful of times. Just one base apart from a much larger clone, this may be a read error. The rearrangement links TRBV10-3 to TRBJ2-6; no clear D gene. The CDR3 runs to 16 residues. Germline lookup yields CDR1 ENHRY and CDR2 SYGVKD. Here the CDR3 DNA reads TGTGCCATCGGCTCTCTTGAGGCCTCTGGGGACAACGTCCTGACTTTC. Protein sequence: CAIGSLEASGDNVLTF.

This clonotype occurred many times. The CDR3 DNA reads as TGTGCCAGCAGCTCAACCGGGACAGGAGGCGACGAGCAGTACTTC. Translation gives CASSSTGTGGDEQYF. The rearrangement links TRBV7-8 to TRBJ2-7; 8 bases align to TRBD1. CDR3 length: 15 amino acids. Trimming cost V 4 bases and J 5 bases; bases outside gene matches: 10. Germline CDR1 SGHVS, CDR2 FQNEAQ.

This clonotype was counted at least ten times. This chain joins TRBV19 and TRBJ1-5, with TRBD1 matching 7 bases. CDR1 LNHDA and CDR2 SQIVND come from the germline V gene (reference sequence). Germline trimming cut 4 bases from V and 4 bases from J; bases unmatched to any gene: 7. This CDR3 region has 15 residues. CDR3 region: CASSTVKGANQPQHF. CDR3 nucleotide sequence: TGTGCCAGTAGTACGGTTAAGGGGGCAAATCAGCCCCAGCATTTT.